Shown below are 30 T cell receptor beta chains from a single sample sequenced in a study of early T cells in non-severe SARS-CoV-2 infection. One entry per CDR3 protein results from TCRdb running MiXCR on the 5' RACE reads. The sample includes about 80,000 distinct CDR3 sequences, about an eighth of them seen just once. Material: whole blood. The source is an adult who was a healthcare worker with PCR-confirmed SARS-CoV-2 infection or an uninfected control (not recorded which).

The table lists this clonotype with many counts. The gene calls are TRBV6-1 and TRBJ1-5; D is perhaps TRBD1 (6 bases). CDR1 is MNHNS, CDR2 SASEGT, per germline. The CDR3 totals 14 residues. Trimming pared 6 bases from V and 3 bases from J, leaving 12 bases between. CDR3 protein: CASSGQSYNQPQHF. CDR3 sequence (DNA): TGTGCCAGCAGCGGACAGTCTTACAATCAGCCCCAGCATTTT.

This clonotype occurred many times. This sequence joins TRBV18 and TRBJ2-3; 7 bases agree with TRBD1. Germline V gene lookup returns CDR1 KGHSH and CDR2 LQKENI. J lost 4 bases, V lost 3 bases, and 1 base had no gene match. CDR3 length equals 13 residues. CDR3 protein: CASSPGQSDTQYF. The CDR3 region has the DNA TGTGCCAGCTCACCGGGACAGTCAGATACGCAGTATTTT. The entire variable domain, with the rest obtained from reference TRBV18 and TRBJ2-3, is as follows: NAGVMQNPRHLVRRRGQEARLRCSPMKGHSHVYWYRQLPEEGLKFMVYLQKENIIDESGMPKERFSAEFPKEGPSILRIQQVVRGDSAAYFCASSPGQSDTQYFGPGTRLTVL.

The rearrangement links TRBV12-3 or TRBV12-4 to TRBJ2-7; 9 bases line up with TRBD1. This CDR3 is 14 amino acids long. V dropped 1 base and J dropped 7; count of bases not matched to a gene: 5. The CDR3 region is CASSLGTGDFEQYF. CDR3 in DNA: TGTGCCAGCAGTTTAGGGACAGGGGATTTTGAGCAGTACTTC.

This clonotype was recorded at least ten times. This chain uses TRBV28 with TRBJ2-7, with D unresolved. V lost 3 bases, J lost 3 bases, and 6 bases lay in between. CDR3 length equals 12 residues. Germline CDR1 is MDHEN and CDR2 is SYDVKM. CDR3 DNA: TGTGCCAGCAGTTTGGAAGGCTACGAGCAGTACTTC. Translation gives CASSLEGYEQYF.

The CDR3 nucleotides read TGTGCCAGCAGGCGACAGGGGGCGAGGGCTCCAGATACGCAGTATTTT. It yields the protein CASRRQGARAPDTQYF. V gene TRBV5-5 combines with J gene TRBJ2-3; 10 bases map to TRBD1. This CDR3 region has 16 residues. Germline V gives CDR1 SGHKS, CDR2 YYEKEE (reference sequence). V trimming: 5 bases; J trimming: 4 bases; junction bases outside the gene matches: 10.

This clonotype has a handful of counts. CDR3 coding DNA: TGTGCCAGCAGCCTTAGCGGGAGGCCGGATGAGCAGTTCTTC. It yields the protein CASSLSGRPDEQFF. The V gene is TRBV7-2, the J gene TRBJ2-1; 10 bases fit TRBD2. V lost 5 bases, J lost 8 bases, and 6 bases stayed unmatched. The length of the CDR3 is 14 residues. Germline CDR1 SGHTA, CDR2 FQGNSA.

This clonotype was observed many times. The chain uses TRBV27 and TRBJ1-2; perhaps TRBD1 as D (5 bases). The V and J ends lost 7 bases and 3 bases respectively, with 18 bases between them. The germline CDR1 and CDR2 sequences are MNHEY and SMNVEV (reference sequence). This CDR3 is 15 amino acids long. The CDR3: CASNPRGVGDYGYTF. CDR3 in DNA: TGTGCCAGCAACCCGAGGGGTGTGGGAGACTATGGCTACACCTTC.

The V call is TRBV24-1, the J call TRBJ2-2; TRBD1 is a possible D gene (6 bases). The ends were cut back, 3 bases at V and 1 base at J, with 17 bases in the middle. The CDR3 is 18 residues long. Germline values: CDR1 KGHDR, CDR2 SFDVKD. As DNA, the CDR3 is TGTGCCACCAGTGATCTCCCCTCCGAGGGGGAGAACACCGGGGAGCTGTTTTTT. Translated, it gives CATSDLPSEGENTGELFF.

This clonotype was counted at least ten times. The chain recombines TRBV2 with TRBJ2-1; D call uncertain. With 7 bases removed from V and 3 bases from J, the gap between germline ends came to 7 bases. Germline V lookup: CDR1 SNHLY, CDR2 FYNNEI. CDR3 length: 12 amino acids. Here the CDR3 DNA reads TGTGCCAGCAATGGCAACTACAATGAGCAGTTCTTC. This codes for CASNGNYNEQFF. Full variable domain (missing parts from reference TRBV2 and TRBJ2-1): EPEVTQTPSHQVTQMGQEVILRCVPISNHLYFYWYRQILGQKVEFLVSFYNNEISEKSEIFDDQFSVERPDGSNFTLKIRSTKLEDSAMYFCASNGNYNEQFFGPGTRLTVL.

The chain carries TRBV28 and TRBJ2-7, with D hard to call. This CDR3 comprises 12 residues. The V end lost 4 bases, the J end lost 4 bases, and 8 bases lay between the germline ends. Germline V gives CDR1 MDHEN, CDR2 SYDVKM. CDR3 loop: CASSSQLYEQYF. The CDR3 DNA sequence: TGTGCCAGCAGTTCACAGCTATACGAGCAGTACTTC.

This clonotype has only a few counts. V is TRBV12-3 or TRBV12-4 and J is TRBJ2-3; the match to TRBD2 covers 10 bases. The CDR3 is 16 amino acids. Germline trimming cut 6 bases from V and 0 bases from J; bases unmatched to any gene: 6. As DNA, the CDR3 is TGTGCCAGCAGCCAGAGACTAGCGGGTAGCACAGATACGCAGTATTTT. Amino acid sequence: CASSQRLAGSTDTQYF.

This clonotype was seen many times. The rearrangement joins TRBV11-2 to TRBJ2-1, with D tentatively TRBD2 (6 bases). Germline V gene sequence: CDR1 SGHAT, CDR2 FQNNGV. This CDR3 spans 13 amino acids. V shed 5 bases and J shed 9 bases, with 14 bases lying between them. CDR3 in amino acids: CASSKTSSGEQFF. In DNA form, the CDR3 reads TGTGCCAGCAGCAAGACTAGTTCGGGTGAGCAGTTCTTC.

The chain has TRBV20-1 and TRBJ1-5, with D maybe TRBD1 (5 bases). There are 12 residues in the CDR3. Germline V gives CDR1 DFQATT, CDR2 SNEGSKA (reference sequence). V lost 5 bases, J lost 6 bases, and 11 bases lay in between. The CDR3 protein is CSALQGTQPQHF. DNA for the CDR3: TGCAGTGCTCTGCAAGGGACTCAGCCCCAGCATTTT.

This clonotype has more than one count but fewer than ten. The V and J genes are TRBV7-3 and TRBJ1-1; possible D gene TRBD1, 5 bases. Germline V CDR1 and CDR2: SGHTA, FQGTGA. This CDR3 has 15 residues. Deletions cut 5 bases from V and 1 base from J, with 14 bases between. In DNA, the CDR3 is TGTGCCAGCAGCCCGACGGGACTTACGAACACTGAAGCTTTCTTT. Its protein is CASSPTGLTNTEAFF.

This clonotype showed up many times. The chain has TRBV28 and TRBJ1-2, with 7 bases aligning to TRBD1. Trimming at V came to 7 bases and at J to 1 base, leaving 6 bases not matched to a gene. The CDR3 extends over 14 amino acids. Germline CDR1 and CDR2: MDHEN and SYDVKM. The CDR3 nucleotides are TGTGCCAGCACCTCGACAGGGTTTAACTATGGCTACACCTTC. It encodes CASTSTGFNYGYTF.

The rearrangement links TRBV9 to TRBJ1-3, with D uncertain. Trimming shortened V by 0 bases and J by 4 bases, and 11 bases separated the two germline ends. Germline V gene data show CDR1 as SGDLS and CDR2 as YYNGEE. The CDR3 loop spans 15 amino acids. The CDR3 DNA is TGTGCCAGCAGCGTAGGGCAGCTTCTCGGAAACACCATATATTTT. Encoded protein: CASSVGQLLGNTIYF. The full variable domain, its missing parts supplied by reference TRBV9 and TRBJ1-3, is DSGVTQTPKHLITATGQRVTLRCSPRSGDLSVYWYQQSLDQGLQFLIQYYNGEERAKGNILERFSAQQFPDLHSELNLSSLELGDSALYFCASSVGQLLGNTIYFGEGSWLTVV.

In this sample, this clonotype turned up many times. V gene TRBV5-1 combines with J gene TRBJ2-7; TRBD2 is a possible D gene (5 bases). Germline CDR1 is SGHRS and CDR2 is YFSETQ. CDR3 length: 16 amino acids. V lost 0 bases to trimming and J lost 3 bases, with 16 bases between them. The CDR3 DNA follows: TGCGCCAGCAGCTTGGATAGTAGCGTGACAAACTACGAGCAGTACTTC. Translating it yields CASSLDSSVTNYEQYF.

This clonotype has a handful of counts. The V call is TRBV5-5, the J call TRBJ2-6, with D perhaps matching TRBD1 (6 bases). This CDR3 region has 19 residues. Trimming removed 4 bases from V and 0 bases from J, with 20 bases in between. Germline loops: CDR1 SGHKS, CDR2 YYEKEE (reference sequence). The CDR3 region has the DNA TGTGCCAGCAGCCTTCACTACTGGACAGTTTCCTCTGGGGCCAACGTCCTGACTTTC. Its protein product is CASSLHYWTVSSGANVLTF.

This clonotype was recorded a few times. This rearrangement joins TRBV27 to TRBJ2-1; D not resolved. The V gene lost 2 bases and the J gene lost 9 bases, with 14 bases spanning the gap. The CDR3 totals 14 residues. Germline V lookup: CDR1 MNHEY, CDR2 SMNVEV (reference sequence). CDR3 sequence: CASSLERLVREQFF. The DNA of the CDR3 is TGTGCCAGCAGTTTAGAACGACTTGTACGTGAGCAGTTCTTC.

This clonotype was seen repeatedly, ten times or more. The V gene is TRBV29-1, the J gene TRBJ2-2, with 11 nucleotides matching TRBD2. The germline CDR1 and CDR2 sequences are SQVTM and ANQGSEA. The CDR3 is 15 residues long. Unmatched junction bases numbered 3, after V lost 5 bases and J lost 1 base. The CDR3 here is CSVTGTSGNTGELFF. In nucleotides, the CDR3 is TGCAGCGTTACCGGGACTAGCGGGAACACCGGGGAGCTGTTTTTT.

The chain uses TRBV7-3 and TRBJ2-2; D remains ambiguous. Germline CDR1 SGHTA, CDR2 FQGTGA. V shed 4 bases and J shed 7 bases, with 10 bases lying between them. The CDR3 totals 13 residues. CDR3 bases: TGTGCCAGCAGCTCTAGGGTGCACGGGGAGCTGTTTTTT. It codes for CASSSRVHGELFF.

This chain uses TRBV7-6 with TRBJ1-1; D uncertain. Germline values: CDR1 SGHVS, CDR2 FNYEAQ. Trimming removed 1 base at V and 5 bases at J, with 8 bases between. This CDR3 has 13 residues. The CDR3 loop reads CASSLGQRTEAFF. CDR3 in DNA: TGTGCCAGCAGCTTAGGGCAACGAACTGAAGCTTTCTTT. Based on the CDR3 plus reference TRBV7-6 and TRBJ1-1, the full variable domain is GAGVSQSPRYKVTKRGQDVALRCDPISGHVSLYWYRQALGQGPEFLTYFNYEAQQDKSGLPNDRFSAERPEGSISTLTIQRTEQRDSAMYRCASSLGQRTEAFFGQGTRLTVV.

The chain recombines TRBV7-9 with TRBJ2-5, with D uncertain. Germline V gene lookup returns CDR1 SEHNR and CDR2 FQNEAQ (reference sequence). The CDR3 contains 14 residues. The ends were cut back, 3 bases at V and 5 bases at J, with 13 bases in the middle. The CDR3 sequence is CASSLRREGETQYF. CDR3 nucleotide sequence: TGTGCCAGCAGCTTGAGAAGAGAAGGGGAGACCCAGTACTTC. The variable domain in full, completed from reference TRBV7-9 and TRBJ2-5, reads DTGVSQNPRHKITKRGQNVTFRCDPISEHNRLYWYRQTLGQGPEFLTYFQNEAQLEKSRLLSDRFSAERPKGSFSTLEIQRTEQGDSAMYLCASSLRREGETQYFGPGTRLLVL.

This clonotype was recorded many times. V usage is TRBV28 and J usage is TRBJ2-7, with D unresolved. Germline V gives CDR1 MDHEN, CDR2 SYDVKM. V lost 0 bases to trimming and J lost 5 bases, with 2 bases between them. The CDR3 covers 11 residues. In DNA, the CDR3 is TGTGCCAGCAGTTTATGGGACGAGCAGTACTTC. Its protein is CASSLWDEQYF.

This clonotype has a handful of counts. The rearrangement links TRBV6-1 to TRBJ1-5, with D tentatively TRBD1 (5 bases). Germline lookup yields CDR1 MNHNS and CDR2 SASEGT. The CDR3 spans 14 residues. The ends were cut back, 5 bases at V and 4 bases at J, with 12 bases in the middle. As DNA, the CDR3 is TGTGCCAGCAGTTTCTGGGGGGGAAATCAGCCCCAGCATTTT. This translates into CASSFWGGNQPQHF.

In this sample, this clonotype turned up many times. V gene TRBV6-5 combines with J gene TRBJ1-1; D unresolved. The V gene's germline CDR1 is MNHEY and CDR2 SVGAGI. V was pared by 8 bases and J by 6 bases, with 10 bases between. The CDR3 is 11 residues long. The CDR3 bases are TGTGCCAGCTTCTGGGCAGCTGAAGCTTTCTTT. Its protein is CASFWAAEAFF.

The CDR3 loop is CSASLGRDTPQYF. The CDR3 nucleotides read TGCAGTGCTAGTCTCGGGAGGGATACCCCGCAGTATTTT. The rearrangement joins TRBV20-1 to TRBJ2-3; TRBD2 aligns across 8 bases. The junction had 9 bases not matched to a gene; V was cut back by 3 bases and J by 10 bases. Germline V lookup: CDR1 DFQATT, CDR2 SNEGSKA (reference sequence). The CDR3 length is 13 residues.

There are a few counts of this clonotype. The V and J genes are TRBV9 and TRBJ2-1; no firm D call. There are 10 residues in the CDR3. Germline CDR1 and CDR2: SGDLS and YYNGEE. V lost 7 bases to trimming and J lost 13 bases, with 12 bases between them. The CDR3 DNA sequence: TGTGCCAGCGGAGTAATGAGTCAGTTCTTC. Its protein product is CASGVMSQFF.

For this clonotype: It may be a read error: a sequence one base away is much more abundant. The missing conserved phenylalanine or tryptophan at the end of this CDR3 makes a read error likely. The V and J genes are TRBV19 and TRBJ2-3, with TRBD2 matching 9 bases. Germline-derived CDR1 and CDR2 are LNHDA and SQIVND (reference sequence). The CDR3 consists of 16 residues. V gave up 7 bases and J gave up 0 bases; unmatched junction bases: 8. The DNA of the CDR3 is TGTGCCAGTAAGCCAAGCGGGAGGTCTAGCACAGATACGCAGTATTCT. Its translation: CASKPSGRSSTDTQYS.

In its sample, this clonotype was seen a few times. V and J are TRBV20-1 and TRBJ2-3; D may be TRBD2 (5 bases). The CDR3 runs 15 residues. Germline CDR1 and CDR2: DFQATT and SNEGSKA (reference sequence). V lost 1 base, J lost 0 bases, and 11 bases lay in between. CDR3: CSARVGGTSTDTQYF. The CDR3 nucleotides read TGCAGTGCTAGAGTCGGAGGAACTAGCACAGATACGCAGTATTTT.